A single sample gave rise to the 23 T cell receptor beta chains below, sequenced in a study of cytotoxic CD8 clonotypes in ibrutinib-treated CLL. The method was immunoSEQ multiplex PCR; TCRdb's version includes in-frame clones alone and lacks a portion of them. This sample has tens of thousands of clones, with about 86% found just once. This material consisted of PBMCs, taken before ibrutinib treatment. These receptor sequences come from a human donor with chronic lymphocytic leukemia.

In nucleotides, the CDR3 is TGTGCCAGCAGCGTAGCTCCGAGCGGGAGCTCCTACGAGCAGTACTTC. Translating gives CASSVAPSGSSYEQYF. The chain uses TRBV9 and TRBJ2-7, with 8 bases identical to TRBD2. V was clipped by 0 bases and J by 0 bases; unmatched bases: 5. The V gene's germline CDR1 is SGDLS and CDR2 YYNGEE. CDR3 length: 16 residues.

This rearrangement joins TRBV19 to TRBJ1-2; maybe TRBD1 (6 bases). V lost 5 bases and J lost 6, with 19 bases in between. The CDR3 length is 15 residues. Germline CDR1 and CDR2: LNHDA and SQIVND (reference sequence). The CDR3: CASSDDRTVPHGYTF. CDR3 in DNA: TGTGCCAGTAGTGATGACAGGACGGTTCCCCATGGCTACACCTTC. Based on the CDR3 plus reference TRBV19 and TRBJ1-2, the full variable domain is DGGITQSPKYLFRKEGQNVTLSCEQNLNHDAMYWYRQDPGQGLRLIYYSQIVNDFQKGDIAEGYSVSREKKESFPLTVTSAQKNPTAFYLCASSDDRTVPHGYTFGSGTRLTVV.

The chain recombines TRBV27 with TRBJ2-2, with a possible D match to TRBD2 (6 bases). Germline V gene data show CDR1 as MNHEY and CDR2 as SMNVEV (reference sequence). The CDR3 is 17 amino acids. The V end was cut by 7 bases, the J end by 2 bases, with 20 bases between. This CDR3 is CASTKRVGTRNTGELFF. The CDR3 DNA reads as TGTGCCAGCACAAAAAGGGTCGGGACTCGAAACACCGGGGAGCTGTTTTTT.

V and J are TRBV7-9 and TRBJ2-7; D gene uncertain. Trimming took off 1 base at V and 6 bases at J, with 10 bases between the two ends. There are 13 residues in the CDR3. In germline, CDR1 is SEHNR, CDR2 FQNEAQ (reference sequence). CDR3 nucleotide sequence: TGTGCCAGCAGCTTAGGATCCGTTCTCGAGCAGTACTTC. It specifies CASSLGSVLEQYF.

This clone was picked up a small number of times. The chain links TRBV4-1 to TRBJ2-1, with TRBD2 matching over 10 bases. After removal of 4 bases from V and 8 bases from J, the junction contained 5 bases not matched to a gene. Germline V gene sequence: CDR1 MGHRA, CDR2 YSYEKL. This CDR3 spans 14 amino acids. CDR3 sequence: CASSPSGSRYEQFF. CDR3 DNA sequence: TGCGCCAGCAGCCCTAGCGGGAGTAGGTATGAGCAGTTCTTC.

The chain links TRBV18 to TRBJ1-1; the D gene is possibly TRBD1 (6 bases). Deletions cut 2 bases from V and 5 bases from J, with 15 bases between. The CDR3 totals 15 residues. CDR1 and CDR2 from the germline V gene are KGHSH and LQKENI. The CDR3 nucleotides are TGTGCCAGCTCACCAACGAATAAGGGGGAGACTGAAGCTTTCTTT. As protein: CASSPTNKGETEAFF.

V and J are TRBV5-6 and TRBJ1-1; D gene uncertain. This CDR3 has 15 residues. The ends were cut back, 1 base at V and 2 bases at J, with 12 bases in the middle. From germline, CDR1 is SGHDT and CDR2 YYEEEE. CDR3 sequence (DNA): TGTGCCAGCAGCTTGAGACCCCTATTAAACACTGAAGCTTTCTTT. Residues: CASSLRPLLNTEAFF.

V and J are TRBV6-5 and TRBJ2-7; 7 nucleotides line up with TRBD2. This CDR3 spans 14 amino acids. The V segment lost 8 bases and the J segment 5 bases; nucleotides outside the gene matches: 12. The germline V gene has CDR1 MNHEY and CDR2 SVGAGI. The CDR3 is CASSRDSGHHEQYF. CDR3 nucleotides: TGTGCCAGCTCTCGGGATAGCGGGCACCACGAGCAGTACTTC.

The chain has TRBV5-1 and TRBJ2-2; 10 bases line up with TRBD1. Germline CDR1 SGHRS, CDR2 YFSETQ. The CDR3 has 16 amino acids. The V gene end was trimmed by 3 bases and the J gene end by 6 bases; junction bases not matched to a gene: 8. The CDR3 DNA reads TGCGCCAGCAGCTCCGGACAGGGGGTTGGATCCGGGGAGCTGTTTTTT. Its protein product is CASSSGQGVGSGELFF.

This chain links TRBV18 with TRBJ2-3; D unclear. The CDR3 totals 13 residues. CDR1 and CDR2 from the germline V gene are KGHSH and LQKENI. V lost 5 bases and J lost 4, with 10 bases in between. The CDR3 region is CASSTSRADTQYF. Here the CDR3 DNA reads TGTGCCAGCTCAACTTCTAGGGCAGATACGCAGTATTTT.

The V and J genes are TRBV6-1 and TRBJ1-3; D ambiguous. The V and J ends lost 2 bases and 0 bases respectively, with 8 bases between them. Germline CDR1 MNHNS, CDR2 SASEGT. The CDR3 contains 15 residues. CDR3 amino acids: CASSESNFSGNTIYF. As DNA, the CDR3 is TGTGCCAGCAGTGAATCAAATTTCTCTGGAAACACCATATATTTT.

The chain uses TRBV7-3 and TRBJ2-6, with TRBD2 matching over 9 bases. CDR3 length: 17 amino acids. V was clipped by 5 bases and J by 0 bases; unmatched bases: 5. Germline V gene sequence: CDR1 SGHTA, CDR2 FQGTGA. The CDR3 coding sequence is TGTGCCAGCAGCCCCCGCGGGGGGGACTCTGGGGCCAACGTCCTGACTTTC. It codes for CASSPRGGDSGANVLTF.

The chain joins TRBV30 to TRBJ1-2, with D hard to call. CDR3 size: 16 residues. V gave up 3 bases and J gave up 7 bases, with 24 bases separating them. Looked up from germline, CDR1 is GTSNPN and CDR2 is SVGIG (reference sequence). The CDR3 bases are TGTGCCTGGAGCTATGCAACGGGCCTACTAGGTGGTGGCTACACCTTC. Amino acids: CAWSYATGLLGGGYTF.

The chain combines TRBV5-1 with TRBJ1-4; D is undetermined. The CDR3 length is 13 residues. The V gene lost 3 bases and the J gene lost 0 bases, with 3 bases spanning the gap. Looked up from germline, CDR1 is SGHRS and CDR2 is YFSETQ. CDR3 in amino acids: CASSSATNEKLFF. The CDR3 DNA is TGCGCCAGCAGCTCCGCAACTAATGAAAAACTGTTTTTT. Full variable domain (missing parts from reference TRBV5-1 and TRBJ1-4): KAGVTQTPRYLIKTRGQQVTLSCSPISGHRSVSWYQQTPGQGLQFLFEYFSETQRNKGNFPGRFSGRQFSNSRSEMNVSTLELGDSALYLCASSSATNEKLFFGSGTQLSVL.

The rearrangement joins TRBV5-4 to TRBJ2-7; tentative D call: TRBD2 (5 bases). CDR1 is SGHNT, CDR2 YYREEE, per germline (reference sequence). The length of the CDR3 is 11 residues. V dropped 0 bases and J dropped 7 bases, with 5 bases sitting between them. The CDR3 coding sequence is TGTGCCAGCAGCTTGGGAGGGGAGCAGTACTTC. Translating gives CASSLGGEQYF.

The gene calls are TRBV11-3 and TRBJ2-2; D remains unclear. Germline loops: CDR1 SGHNT, CDR2 YENEEA. This CDR3 spans 16 amino acids. V gave up 1 base and J gave up 5 bases, with 14 bases separating them. The DNA for the CDR3 is TGTGCCAGCAGCTTAGGAGCCCCGGGTAGGACCGGGGAGCTGTTTTTT. Its translation: CASSLGAPGRTGELFF.

This clone was observed many times. V usage is TRBV11-2 and J usage is TRBJ1-2; 9 positions agree with TRBD1. Germline values: CDR1 SGHAT, CDR2 FQNNGV. This CDR3 region has 15 residues. V trimming: 4 bases; J trimming: 5 bases; junction bases outside the gene matches: 8. CDR3 nucleotides: TGTGCCAGCAGCTCAGGACAGGGGTCTTTGTATGGCTACACCTTC. It is translated as CASSSGQGSLYGYTF.

V is TRBV5-1 and J is TRBJ2-3; 13 bases are shared with TRBD2. V shed 4 bases, J shed 4 bases, and the junction held 6 bases outside the gene matches. Germline lookup yields CDR1 SGHRS and CDR2 YFSETQ. This CDR3 contains 16 residues. CDR3 protein: CASSRVTSGRADTQYF. CDR3 sequence (DNA): TGCGCCAGCAGCAGGGTCACTAGCGGGAGGGCAGATACGCAGTATTTT.

The rearrangement uses TRBV5-1 and TRBJ2-7; TRBD1 agrees at 8 bases. This CDR3 region has 15 residues. Germline lookup yields CDR1 SGHRS and CDR2 YFSETQ. The V segment lost 4 bases and the J segment 2 bases; nucleotides outside the gene matches: 8. The CDR3 DNA reads as TGCGCCAGCAGCCCATGGCTGGACAGGGCCTACGAGCAGTACTTC. Protein: CASSPWLDRAYEQYF. The full variable domain, in which reference TRBV5-1 and TRBJ2-7 provide the parts outside the CDR3, is KAGVTQTPRYLIKTRGQQVTLSCSPISGHRSVSWYQQTPGQGLQFLFEYFSETQRNKGNFPGRFSGRQFSNSRSEMNVSTLELGDSALYLCASSPWLDRAYEQYFGPGTRLTVT.

The V call is TRBV7-9, the J call TRBJ1-3; a weak D match, TRBD1 (5 bases). Per germline, CDR1 SEHNR and CDR2 FQNEAQ (reference sequence). V shed 2 bases and J shed 0 bases, with 8 bases lying between them. The CDR3 consists of 15 residues. CDR3 loop: CASSLLRGSGNTIYF. The CDR3 bases are TGTGCCAGCAGCTTACTAAGGGGCTCTGGAAACACCATATATTTT.

The genes are TRBV18 and TRBJ2-1; possibly TRBD2 for D (6 bases). Looked up from germline, CDR1 is KGHSH and CDR2 is LQKENI. This CDR3 comprises 15 residues. V was trimmed by 3 bases and J by 8 bases, leaving 17 bases between them. The CDR3 is CASSPSWGEADEQFF. The CDR3, as DNA: TGTGCCAGCTCACCCTCTTGGGGGGAGGCAGATGAGCAGTTCTTC.

V and J are TRBV9 and TRBJ2-7; 12 nucleotides match TRBD1. CDR1 SGDLS and CDR2 YYNGEE come from the germline V gene. The CDR3 loop spans 15 amino acids. Trimming removed 4 bases from V and 5 bases from J; junction bases left unmatched: 7. CDR3 nucleotides: TGTGCCAGCAGCCCGAGAGGGACAGGGGGCGACGAGCAGTACTTC. It specifies CASSPRGTGGDEQYF. Based on the CDR3 plus reference TRBV9 and TRBJ2-7, the full variable domain is DSGVTQTPKHLITATGQRVTLRCSPRSGDLSVYWYQQSLDQGLQFLIQYYNGEERAKGNILERFSAQQFPDLHSELNLSSLELGDSALYFCASSPRGTGGDEQYFGPGTRLTVT.

The rearrangement joins TRBV5-1 to TRBJ2-7, with 9 bases aligning to TRBD1. J was trimmed by 1 base and V by 3 bases; bases with no gene match: 5. There are 15 residues in the CDR3. CDR1 is SGHRS and CDR2 is YFSETQ in the germline V gene. The CDR3 DNA reads as TGCGCCAGCAGCTCAACGGGACAGGGATCCTACGAGCAGTACTTC. It is translated as CASSSTGQGSYEQYF.